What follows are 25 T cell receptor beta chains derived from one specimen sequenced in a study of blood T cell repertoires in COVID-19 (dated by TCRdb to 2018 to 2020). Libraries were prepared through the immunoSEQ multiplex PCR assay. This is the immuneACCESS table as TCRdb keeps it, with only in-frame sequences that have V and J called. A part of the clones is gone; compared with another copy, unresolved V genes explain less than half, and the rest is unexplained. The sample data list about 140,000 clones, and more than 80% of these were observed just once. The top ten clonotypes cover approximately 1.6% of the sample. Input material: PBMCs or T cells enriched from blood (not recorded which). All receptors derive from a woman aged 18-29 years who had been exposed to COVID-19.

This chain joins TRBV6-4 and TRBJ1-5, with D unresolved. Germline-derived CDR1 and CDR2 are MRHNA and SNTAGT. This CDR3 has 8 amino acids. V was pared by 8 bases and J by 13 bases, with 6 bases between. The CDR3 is CASEEQHF. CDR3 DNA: TGTGCCAGCGAGGAGCAGCATTTT.

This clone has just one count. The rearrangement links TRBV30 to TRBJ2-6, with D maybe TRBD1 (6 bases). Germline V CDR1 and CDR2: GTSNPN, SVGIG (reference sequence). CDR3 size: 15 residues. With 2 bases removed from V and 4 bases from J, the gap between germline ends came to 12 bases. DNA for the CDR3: TGTGCCTGGAGTCCCACCGACAGGGGGGCCAACGTCCTGACTTTC. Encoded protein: CAWSPTDRGANVLTF.

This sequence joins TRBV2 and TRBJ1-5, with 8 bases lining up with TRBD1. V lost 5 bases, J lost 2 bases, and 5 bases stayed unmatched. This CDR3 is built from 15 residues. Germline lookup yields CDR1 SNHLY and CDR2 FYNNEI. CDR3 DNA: TGTGCCAGCAGTCGGACAGGGTTAGGCAATCAGCCCCAGCATTTT. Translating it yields CASSRTGLGNQPQHF.

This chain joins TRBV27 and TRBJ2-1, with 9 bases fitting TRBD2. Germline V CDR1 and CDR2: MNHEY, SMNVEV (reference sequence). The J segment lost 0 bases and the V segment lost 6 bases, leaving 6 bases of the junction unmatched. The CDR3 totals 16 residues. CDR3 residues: CASSSYSGSSYNEQFF. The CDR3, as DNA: TGTGCCAGCAGCTCATATAGCGGGAGCTCCTACAATGAGCAGTTCTTC.

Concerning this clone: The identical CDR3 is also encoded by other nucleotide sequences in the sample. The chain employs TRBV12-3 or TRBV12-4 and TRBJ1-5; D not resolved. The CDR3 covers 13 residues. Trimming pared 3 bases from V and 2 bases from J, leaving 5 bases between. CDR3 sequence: CASSLRGNQPQHF. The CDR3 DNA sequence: TGTGCCAGCAGTTTGCGGGGCAATCAGCCCCAGCATTTT.

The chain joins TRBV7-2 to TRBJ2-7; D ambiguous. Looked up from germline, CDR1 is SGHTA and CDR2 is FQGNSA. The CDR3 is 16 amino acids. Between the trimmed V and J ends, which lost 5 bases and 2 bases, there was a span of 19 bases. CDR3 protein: CASSPTSWADTYEQYF. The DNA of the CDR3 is TGTGCCAGCAGCCCCACCTCGTGGGCAGACACCTACGAGCAGTACTTC.

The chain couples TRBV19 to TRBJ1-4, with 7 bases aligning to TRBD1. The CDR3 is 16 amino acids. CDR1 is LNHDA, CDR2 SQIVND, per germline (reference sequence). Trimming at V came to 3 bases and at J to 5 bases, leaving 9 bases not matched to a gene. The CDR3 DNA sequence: TGTGCCAGTAGTATCATTGAGGACAGGACAAATGAAAAACTGTTTTTT. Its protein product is CASSIIEDRTNEKLFF.

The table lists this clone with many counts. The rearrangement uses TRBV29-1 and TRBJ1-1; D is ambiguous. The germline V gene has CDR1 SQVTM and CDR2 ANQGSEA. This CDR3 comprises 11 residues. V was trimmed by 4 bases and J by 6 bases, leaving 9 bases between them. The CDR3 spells CSVAGTSEAFF. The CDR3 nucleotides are TGCAGCGTTGCGGGAACCTCTGAAGCTTTCTTT.

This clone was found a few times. CDR3: CSASRRGQEQYF. The CDR3, as DNA: TGCAGTGCTAGTCGTAGGGGGCAAGAGCAGTACTTC. This sequence joins TRBV20-1 and TRBJ2-7, with 7 bases that match TRBD1. The CDR3 consists of 12 residues. V was pared by 3 bases and J by 7 bases, with 6 bases of the junction left unmatched. Germline V lookup: CDR1 DFQATT, CDR2 SNEGSKA (reference sequence).

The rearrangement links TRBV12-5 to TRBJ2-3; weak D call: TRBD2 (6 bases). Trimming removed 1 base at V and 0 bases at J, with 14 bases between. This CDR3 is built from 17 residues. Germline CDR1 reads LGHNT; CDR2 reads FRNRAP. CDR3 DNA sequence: TGTGCTAGTGGTTTGGGTATTAATCTAGCGAGCACAGATACGCAGTATTTT. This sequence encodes CASGLGINLASTDTQYF.

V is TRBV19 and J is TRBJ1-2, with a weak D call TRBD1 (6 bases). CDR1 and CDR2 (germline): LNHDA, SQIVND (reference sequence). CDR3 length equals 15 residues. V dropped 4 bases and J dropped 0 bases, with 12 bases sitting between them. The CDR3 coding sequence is TGTGCCAGTAGTAACCCGACAGGTCCTAACTATGGCTACACCTTC. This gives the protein CASSNPTGPNYGYTF.

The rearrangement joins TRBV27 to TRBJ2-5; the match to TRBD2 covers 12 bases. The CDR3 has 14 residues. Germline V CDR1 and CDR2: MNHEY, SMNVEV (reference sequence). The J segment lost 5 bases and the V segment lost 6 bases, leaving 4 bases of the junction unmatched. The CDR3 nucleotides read TGTGCCAGCAGGCGACTAGCGGGAGTTGAGACCCAGTACTTC. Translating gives CASRRLAGVETQYF.

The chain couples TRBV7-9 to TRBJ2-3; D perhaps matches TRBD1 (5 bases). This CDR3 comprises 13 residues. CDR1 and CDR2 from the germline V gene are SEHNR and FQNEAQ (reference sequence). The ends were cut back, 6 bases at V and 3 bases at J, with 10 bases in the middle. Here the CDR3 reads CASRGQVTDTQYF. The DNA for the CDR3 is TGTGCCAGCAGGGGGCAAGTTACAGATACGCAGTATTTT.

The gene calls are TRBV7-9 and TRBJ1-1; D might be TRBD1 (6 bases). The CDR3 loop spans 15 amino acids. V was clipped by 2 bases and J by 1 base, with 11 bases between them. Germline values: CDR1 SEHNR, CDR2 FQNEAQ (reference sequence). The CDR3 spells CASSLTRTENTEAFF. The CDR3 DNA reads TGTGCCAGCAGCTTAACGAGGACAGAGAACACTGAAGCTTTCTTT.

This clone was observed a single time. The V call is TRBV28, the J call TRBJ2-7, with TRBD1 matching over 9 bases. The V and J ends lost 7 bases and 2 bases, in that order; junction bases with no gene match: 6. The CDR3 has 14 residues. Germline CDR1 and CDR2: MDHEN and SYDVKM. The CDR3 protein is CASTPGQGTYEQYF. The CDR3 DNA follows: TGTGCCAGCACCCCCGGACAGGGGACCTACGAGCAGTACTTC. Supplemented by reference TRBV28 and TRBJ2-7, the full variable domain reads DVKVTQSSRYLVKRTGEKVFLECVQDMDHENMFWYRQDPGLGLRLIYFSYDVKMKEKGDIPEGYSVSREKKERFSLILESASTNQTSMYLCASTPGQGTYEQYFGPGTRLTVT.

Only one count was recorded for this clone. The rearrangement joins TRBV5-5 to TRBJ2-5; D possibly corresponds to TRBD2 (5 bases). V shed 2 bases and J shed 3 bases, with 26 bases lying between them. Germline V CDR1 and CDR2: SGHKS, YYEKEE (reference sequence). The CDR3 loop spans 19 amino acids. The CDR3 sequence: CASSFEDVSVSWGEETQYF. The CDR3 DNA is TGTGCCAGCAGCTTTGAAGATGTTTCGGTATCGTGGGGAGAAGAGACCCAGTACTTC.

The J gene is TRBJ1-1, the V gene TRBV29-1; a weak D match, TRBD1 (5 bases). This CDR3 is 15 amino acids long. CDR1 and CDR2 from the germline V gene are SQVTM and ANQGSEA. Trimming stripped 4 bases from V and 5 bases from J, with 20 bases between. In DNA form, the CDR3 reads TGCAGCGTTGGAGGGCCCGGGGCCGGAGGGACTGAAGCTTTCTTT. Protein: CSVGGPGAGGTEAFF.

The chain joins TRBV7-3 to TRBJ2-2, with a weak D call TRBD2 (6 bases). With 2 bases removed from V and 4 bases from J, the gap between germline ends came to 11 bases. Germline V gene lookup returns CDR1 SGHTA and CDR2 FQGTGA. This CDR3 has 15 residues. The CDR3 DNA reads TGTGCCAGCAGCTTAGCGGGGCTGAGCACCGGGGAGCTGTTTTTT. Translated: CASSLAGLSTGELFF. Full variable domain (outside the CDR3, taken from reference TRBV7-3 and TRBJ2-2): GAGVSQTPSNKVTEKGKYVELRCDPISGHTALYWYRQSLGQGPEFLIYFQGTGAADDSGLPNDRFFAVRPEGSVSTLKIQRTERGDSAVYLCASSLAGLSTGELFFGEGSRLTVL.

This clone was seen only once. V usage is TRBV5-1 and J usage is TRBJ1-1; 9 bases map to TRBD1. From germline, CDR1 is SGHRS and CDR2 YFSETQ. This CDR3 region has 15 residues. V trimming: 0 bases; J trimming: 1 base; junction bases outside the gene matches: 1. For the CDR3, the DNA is TGCGCCAGCAGCTTGGCGACAGGGGGGAACACTGAAGCTTTCTTT. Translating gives CASSLATGGNTEAFF.

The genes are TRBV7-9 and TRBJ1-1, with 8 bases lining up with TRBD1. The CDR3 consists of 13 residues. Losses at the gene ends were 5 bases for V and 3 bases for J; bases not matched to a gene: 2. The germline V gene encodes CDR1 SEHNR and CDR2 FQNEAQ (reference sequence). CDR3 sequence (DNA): TGTGCCAGCAGCACACAGGGGGACACTGAAGCTTTCTTT. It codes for CASSTQGDTEAFF.

The CDR3 coding sequence is TGTGCCAGCAGCTTAGAACTACTCTCTGGAAACACCATATATTTT. Translation gives CASSLELLSGNTIYF. The chain combines TRBV11-2 with TRBJ1-3; D not resolved. This CDR3 contains 15 residues. Germline V gene data show CDR1 as SGHAT and CDR2 as FQNNGV. V lost 0 bases and J 0 bases, leaving 6 bases between the germline ends.

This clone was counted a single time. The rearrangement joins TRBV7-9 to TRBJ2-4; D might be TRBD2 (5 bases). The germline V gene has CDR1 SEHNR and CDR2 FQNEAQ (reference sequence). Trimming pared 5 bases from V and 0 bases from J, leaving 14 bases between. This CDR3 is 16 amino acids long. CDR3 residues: CASSDTRTLAKNIQYF. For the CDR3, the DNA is TGTGCCAGCAGCGATACAAGGACTCTAGCCAAAAACATTCAGTACTTC.

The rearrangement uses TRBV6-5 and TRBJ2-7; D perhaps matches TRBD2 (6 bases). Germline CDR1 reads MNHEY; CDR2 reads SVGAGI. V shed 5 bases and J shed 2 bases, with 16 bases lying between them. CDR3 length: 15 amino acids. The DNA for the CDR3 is TGTGCCAGCAGTCCCCGCGGGACGGATACCTACGAGCAGTACTTC. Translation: CASSPRGTDTYEQYF.

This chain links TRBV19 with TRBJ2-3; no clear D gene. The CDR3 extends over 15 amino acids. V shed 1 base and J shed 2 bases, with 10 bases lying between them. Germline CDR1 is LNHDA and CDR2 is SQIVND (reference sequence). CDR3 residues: CASSIGGRITDTQYF. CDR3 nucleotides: TGTGCCAGTAGTATAGGAGGCAGAATCACAGATACGCAGTATTTT.

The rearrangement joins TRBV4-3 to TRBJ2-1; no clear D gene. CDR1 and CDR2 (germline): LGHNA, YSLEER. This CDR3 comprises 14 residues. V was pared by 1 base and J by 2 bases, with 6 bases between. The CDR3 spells CASSQVFPYNEQFF. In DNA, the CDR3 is TGCGCCAGCAGCCAAGTATTCCCCTACAATGAGCAGTTCTTC.